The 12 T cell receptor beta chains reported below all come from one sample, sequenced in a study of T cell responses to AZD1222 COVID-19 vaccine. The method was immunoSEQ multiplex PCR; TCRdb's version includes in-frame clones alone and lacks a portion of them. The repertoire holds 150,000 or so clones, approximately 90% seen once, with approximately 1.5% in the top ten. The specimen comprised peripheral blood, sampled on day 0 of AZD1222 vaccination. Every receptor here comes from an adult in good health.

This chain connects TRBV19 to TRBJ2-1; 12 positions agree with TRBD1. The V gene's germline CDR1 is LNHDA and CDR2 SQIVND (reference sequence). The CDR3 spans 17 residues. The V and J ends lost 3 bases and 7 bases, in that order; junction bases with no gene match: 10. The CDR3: CASSIPGTGGLGNEQFF. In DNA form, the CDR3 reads TGTGCCAGTAGTATCCCCGGGACAGGGGGCCTTGGGAATGAGCAGTTCTTC.

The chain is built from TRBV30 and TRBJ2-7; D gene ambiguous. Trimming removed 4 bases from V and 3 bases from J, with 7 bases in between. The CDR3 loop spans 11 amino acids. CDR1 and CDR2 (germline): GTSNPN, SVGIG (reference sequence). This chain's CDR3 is CAWILGYEQYF. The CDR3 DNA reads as TGTGCCTGGATACTGGGCTACGAGCAGTACTTC.

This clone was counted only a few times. The CDR3 region is CAISNPPSADSPLHF. In nucleotides, the CDR3 is TGTGCCATCAGTAACCCGCCGAGTGCGGATTCACCCCTCCACTTT. The chain employs TRBV10-3 and TRBJ1-6, with unresolved D. Germline V gene data show CDR1 as ENHRY and CDR2 as SYGVKD. This CDR3 is 15 amino acids long. Deletions cut 5 bases from V and 8 bases from J, with 16 bases between.

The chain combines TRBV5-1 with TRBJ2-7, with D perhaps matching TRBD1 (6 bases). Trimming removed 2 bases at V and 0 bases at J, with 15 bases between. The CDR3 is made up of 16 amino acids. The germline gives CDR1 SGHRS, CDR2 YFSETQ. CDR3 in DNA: TGCGCCAGCAGCTTTTCCTGGGCAGGGGCCTCCTACGAGCAGTACTTC. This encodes CASSFSWAGASYEQYF.

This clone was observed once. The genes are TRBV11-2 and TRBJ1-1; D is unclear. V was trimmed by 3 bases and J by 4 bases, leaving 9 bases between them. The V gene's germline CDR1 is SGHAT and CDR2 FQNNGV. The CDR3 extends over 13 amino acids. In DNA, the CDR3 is TGTGCCAGCAGCTTGACTTTGGGCACTGAAGCTTTCTTT. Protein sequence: CASSLTLGTEAFF. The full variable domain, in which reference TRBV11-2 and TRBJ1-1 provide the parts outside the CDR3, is EAGVAQSPRYKIIEKRQSVAFWCNPISGHATLYWYQQILGQGPKLLIQFQNNGVVDDSQLPKDRFSAERLKGVDSTLKIQPAKLEDSAVYLCASSLTLGTEAFFGQGTRLTVV.

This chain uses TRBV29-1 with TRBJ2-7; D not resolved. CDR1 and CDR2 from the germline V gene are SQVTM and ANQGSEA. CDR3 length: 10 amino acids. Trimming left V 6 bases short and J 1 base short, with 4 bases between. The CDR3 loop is CSVGSYEQYF. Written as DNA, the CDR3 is TGCAGCGTCGGATCCTACGAGCAGTACTTC.

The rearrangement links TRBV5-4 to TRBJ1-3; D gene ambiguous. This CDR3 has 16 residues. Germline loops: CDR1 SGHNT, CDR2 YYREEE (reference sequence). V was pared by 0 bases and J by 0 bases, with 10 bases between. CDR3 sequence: CASSLGGASSGNTIYF. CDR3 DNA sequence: TGTGCCAGCAGCTTGGGCGGCGCCAGCTCTGGAAACACCATATATTTT.

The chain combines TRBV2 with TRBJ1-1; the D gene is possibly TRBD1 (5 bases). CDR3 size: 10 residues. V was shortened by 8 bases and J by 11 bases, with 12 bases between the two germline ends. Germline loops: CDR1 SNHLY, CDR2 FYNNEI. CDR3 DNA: TGTGCCAGCGGAGGCAGGGAGGCTTTCTTT. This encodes CASGGREAFF.

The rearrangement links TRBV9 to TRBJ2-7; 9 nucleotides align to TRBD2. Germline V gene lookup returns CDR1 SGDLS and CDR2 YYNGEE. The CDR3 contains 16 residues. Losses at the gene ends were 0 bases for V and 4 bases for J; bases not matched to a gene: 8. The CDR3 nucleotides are TGTGCCAGCAGCGTAGTTTCGAGCGGGGGGTTGTACGAGCAGTACTTC. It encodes CASSVVSSGGLYEQYF.

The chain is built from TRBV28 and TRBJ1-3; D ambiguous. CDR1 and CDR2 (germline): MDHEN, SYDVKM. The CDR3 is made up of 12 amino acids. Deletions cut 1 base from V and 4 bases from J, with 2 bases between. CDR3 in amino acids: CASSLSGNTIYF. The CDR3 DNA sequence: TGTGCCAGCAGTTTATCGGGAAACACCATATATTTT.

The CDR3 is CASSYPVGENQETQYF. CDR3 sequence (DNA): TGTGCCAGCAGTTACCCGGTGGGGGAGAACCAAGAGACCCAGTACTTC. The chain links TRBV6-5 to TRBJ2-5, with D possibly being TRBD1 or TRBD2 (5 bases each). This CDR3 has 16 residues. V lost 2 bases and J 0 bases, leaving 13 bases between the germline ends. CDR1 MNHEY and CDR2 SVGAGI come from the germline V gene.

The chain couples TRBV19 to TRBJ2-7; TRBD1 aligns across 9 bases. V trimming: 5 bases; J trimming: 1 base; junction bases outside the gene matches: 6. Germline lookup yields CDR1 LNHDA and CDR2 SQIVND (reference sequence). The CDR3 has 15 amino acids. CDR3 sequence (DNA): TGTGCCAGTAGTGTGGGACAGGGATTTTCCTACGAGCAGTACTTC. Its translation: CASSVGQGFSYEQYF.